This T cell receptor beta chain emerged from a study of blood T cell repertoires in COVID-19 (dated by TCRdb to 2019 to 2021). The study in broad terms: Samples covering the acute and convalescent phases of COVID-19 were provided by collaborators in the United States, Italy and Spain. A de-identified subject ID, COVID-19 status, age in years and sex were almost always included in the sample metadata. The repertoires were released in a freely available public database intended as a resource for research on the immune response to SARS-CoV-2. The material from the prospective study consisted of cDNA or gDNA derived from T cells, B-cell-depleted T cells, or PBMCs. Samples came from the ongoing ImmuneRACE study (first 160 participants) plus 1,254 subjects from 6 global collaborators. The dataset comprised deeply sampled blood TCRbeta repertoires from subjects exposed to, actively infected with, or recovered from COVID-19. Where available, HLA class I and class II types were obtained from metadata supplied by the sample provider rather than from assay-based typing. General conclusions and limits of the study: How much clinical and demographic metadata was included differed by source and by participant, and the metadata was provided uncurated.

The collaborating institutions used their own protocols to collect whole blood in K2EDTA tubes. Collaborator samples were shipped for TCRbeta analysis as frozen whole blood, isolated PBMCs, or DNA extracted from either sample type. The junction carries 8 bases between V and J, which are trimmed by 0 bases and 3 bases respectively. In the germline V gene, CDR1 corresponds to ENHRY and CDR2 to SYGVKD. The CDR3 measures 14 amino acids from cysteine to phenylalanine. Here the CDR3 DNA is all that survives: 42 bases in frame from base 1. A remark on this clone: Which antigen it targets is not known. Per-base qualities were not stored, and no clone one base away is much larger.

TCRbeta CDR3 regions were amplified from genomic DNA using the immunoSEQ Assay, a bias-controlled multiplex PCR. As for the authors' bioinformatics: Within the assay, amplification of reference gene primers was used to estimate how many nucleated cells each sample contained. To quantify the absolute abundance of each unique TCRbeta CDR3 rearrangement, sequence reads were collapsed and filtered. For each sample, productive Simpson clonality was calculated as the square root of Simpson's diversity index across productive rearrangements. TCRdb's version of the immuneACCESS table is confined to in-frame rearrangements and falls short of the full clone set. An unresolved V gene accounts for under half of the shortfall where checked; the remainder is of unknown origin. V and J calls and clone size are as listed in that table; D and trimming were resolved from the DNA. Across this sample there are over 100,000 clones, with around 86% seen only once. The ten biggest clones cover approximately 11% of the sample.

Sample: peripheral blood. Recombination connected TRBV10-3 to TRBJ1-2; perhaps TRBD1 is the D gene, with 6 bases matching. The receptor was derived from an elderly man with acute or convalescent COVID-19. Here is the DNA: TGTGCCATCAGTGAGTCGGGGGCAGACTATGGCTACACCTTC. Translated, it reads CAISESGADYGYTF.